Listed here are 11 T cell receptor beta chains from one sample, sequenced in a study of CD8 T cells in Susac syndrome. A quantity of about 0.5 to 1 ug RNA underwent reverse transcription using random hexamers. TCRdb passed the immunoSEQ multiplex PCR reads through MiXCR, listing each CDR3 protein once. The sample has about 140,000 distinct CDR3 sequences; about 93% are singletons. What was sequenced was CD8+ T cells from PBMCs. The receptors originated from a human donor in good health.

The rearrangement uses TRBV7-9 and TRBJ2-1; TRBD2 matches at 13 bases. This CDR3 has 16 amino acids. Unmatched junction bases numbered 10, after V lost 2 bases and J lost 12 bases. The germline V gene encodes CDR1 SEHNR and CDR2 FQNEAQ (reference sequence). Here the CDR3 DNA reads TGTGCCAGCAGCTTAAGCTTTGGACTAGCGGGAGAGGGGCAGTTCTTC. As protein: CASSLSFGLAGEGQFF.

The chain combines TRBV20-1 with TRBJ2-7; 7 bases match TRBD1. Germline V gene data show CDR1 as DFQATT and CDR2 as SNEGSKA (reference sequence). The CDR3 has 10 residues. Trimming cost V 3 bases and J 9 bases; bases outside gene matches: 2. CDR3 sequence: CSARSGGQYF. The CDR3 nucleotides read TGCAGTGCTAGGTCAGGGGGGCAGTACTTC.

To note about this clonotype: Relative to the germline gene, one junction end is altered; a read error may explain this. The rearrangement joins TRBV4-1 to TRBJ2-1; TRBD2 aligns across 7 bases. This CDR3 comprises 12 residues. Germline CDR1 reads MGHRA; CDR2 reads YSYEKL. The CDR3 bases are TGCGCCAGCAGCCAGGGGGGACGGGAGGCAACCTTC. It codes for CASSQGGREATF.

V gene TRBV6-6 combines with J gene TRBJ2-3, with D perhaps matching TRBD2 (5 bases). Trimming left V 4 bases short and J 6 bases short, with 14 bases between. The germline gives CDR1 MNHNY, CDR2 SVGAGI (reference sequence). The CDR3 consists of 14 residues. The CDR3 loop reads CASSFTRVGDTQYF. The CDR3 nucleotides are TGTGCCAGCAGTTTCACTAGGGTTGGGGATACGCAGTATTTT.

V gene TRBV19 combines with J gene TRBJ2-1; D is unresolved. Germline V gene data show CDR1 as LNHDA and CDR2 as SQIVND (reference sequence). The V end lost 7 bases, the J end lost 2 bases, and 9 bases lay between the germline ends. CDR3 size: 13 residues. The CDR3 coding sequence is TGTGCCAGTACCGCAGCAGCCTACAATGAGCAGTTCTTC. Translating gives CASTAAAYNEQFF.

Written as DNA, the CDR3 is TGTGCCAGCAGCTTGTCGGGACTAGACTACGAGCAGTACTTC. Translation gives CASSLSGLDYEQYF. This chain links TRBV5-4 with TRBJ2-7; TRBD2 agrees at 8 bases. Germline V gene sequence: CDR1 SGHNT, CDR2 YYREEE (reference sequence). The length of the CDR3 is 14 residues. The J segment lost 3 bases and the V segment lost 1 base, leaving 3 bases of the junction unmatched.

This clonotype has just one count. This chain connects TRBV23-1 to TRBJ2-3, with D possibly TRBD2 on 5 matching bases. TRBV23-1 is noted as an ORF with a role that remains uncertain. This CDR3 spans 14 amino acids. Trimming stripped 2 bases from V and 4 bases from J, with 10 bases between. The CDR3 here is CASSQPSGSDTQYF. CDR3 sequence (DNA): TGCGCCAGCAGTCAACCTTCGGGGTCAGATACGCAGTATTTT.

The rearrangement uses TRBV30 and TRBJ2-7; TRBD1 is a possible D gene (5 bases). The CDR3 extends over 12 amino acids. The V gene lost 3 bases and the J gene lost 1 base, with 7 bases spanning the gap. CDR1 is GTSNPN, CDR2 SVGIG, per germline (reference sequence). The CDR3 reads CAWRGVSYEQYF. The CDR3 DNA reads TGTGCCTGGAGAGGGGTATCCTACGAGCAGTACTTC.

CDR3 loop: CASSFTGFPEAFF. The DNA of the CDR3 is TGTGCCAGCAGTTTTACGGGGTTCCCTGAAGCTTTCTTT. This chain uses TRBV27 with TRBJ1-1; D not resolved. V shed 3 bases and J shed 6 bases, with 11 bases lying between them. Germline V gene lookup returns CDR1 MNHEY and CDR2 SMNVEV (reference sequence). There are 13 residues in the CDR3.

V usage is TRBV29-1 and J usage is TRBJ2-7; D not certain. CDR3 length equals 11 residues. Trimming removed 5 bases at V and 9 bases at J, with 14 bases between. Germline CDR1 and CDR2: SQVTM and ANQGSEA. In DNA form, the CDR3 reads TGCAGCGTTAACAGCCTCGACGGGCAGTACTTC. It yields the protein CSVNSLDGQYF.

V is TRBV3-1 and J is TRBJ2-5; TRBD2 agrees at 13 bases. Trimming took 1 base from V and 0 from J; bases not matched to a gene: 5. This CDR3 comprises 18 residues. CDR1 LGHDT and CDR2 YNNKEL come from the germline V gene (reference sequence). The CDR3 spells CASSQATSGRWDQETQYF. The CDR3 DNA follows: TGTGCCAGCAGCCAAGCGACTAGCGGGAGGTGGGACCAAGAGACCCAGTACTTC.